Listed here is a single TCR beta chain. The antigen remains unidentified. PCR was performed using 60 Vbeta and 13 Jbeta primers. Clones were sequenced by immunoSEQ multiplex PCR, and TCRdb holds only the in-frame ones, with some missing. The profile shows approximately 210,000 clones, over 80% of them singletons. These data come from a study of cytomegalovirus exposure and HLA in healthy donors. Study outcomes and limitations: An assumption of roughly uniform sequencing depth across donors underlay the presence/absence analyses. A list of roughly 180 TCR beta chains associated with cytomegalovirus was given.

The V gene's germline CDR1 is SGHDT and CDR2 YYEEEE. Trimming cost V 6 bases and J 3 bases; bases outside gene matches: 17. The CDR3 has 17 residues. The V call is TRBV5-6, the J call TRBJ2-7, with 8 nucleotides matching TRBD2. This TCR came from a man aged 25 to 40 in good health and CMV-seronegative. The sequenced sample consisted of PBMCs. The CDR3, as DNA: TGTGCCAGCACCCGTCCCGGGGGGGGTGGCTTTAGCTACGAGCAGTACTTC. Translation gives CASTRPGGGGFSYEQYF.